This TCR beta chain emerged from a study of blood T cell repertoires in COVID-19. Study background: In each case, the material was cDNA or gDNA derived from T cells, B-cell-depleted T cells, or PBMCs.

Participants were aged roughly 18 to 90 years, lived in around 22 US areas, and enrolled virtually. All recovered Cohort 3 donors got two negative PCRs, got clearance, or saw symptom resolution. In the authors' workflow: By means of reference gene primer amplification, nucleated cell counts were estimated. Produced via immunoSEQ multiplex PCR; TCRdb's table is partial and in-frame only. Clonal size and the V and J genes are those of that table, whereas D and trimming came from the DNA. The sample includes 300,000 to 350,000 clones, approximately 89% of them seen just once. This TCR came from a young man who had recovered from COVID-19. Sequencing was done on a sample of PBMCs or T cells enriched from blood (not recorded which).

The CDR3 nucleotides read TGTGCCAGTTGGGGCAGGCAGTATAATTCACCCCTCCACTTT. Translation gives CASWGRQYNSPLHF. The chain is built from TRBV2 and TRBJ1-6; perhaps TRBD1 as D (5 bases). This CDR3 has 14 amino acids. Germline loops: CDR1 SNHLY, CDR2 FYNNEI. The V and J ends lost 9 bases and 4 bases respectively, with 13 bases between them.